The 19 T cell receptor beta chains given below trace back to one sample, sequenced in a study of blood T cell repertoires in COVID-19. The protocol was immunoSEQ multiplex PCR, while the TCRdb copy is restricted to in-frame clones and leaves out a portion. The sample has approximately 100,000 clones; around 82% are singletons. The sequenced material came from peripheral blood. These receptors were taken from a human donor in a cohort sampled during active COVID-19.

CDR3 protein: CASSLEAGGPLGELFF. The CDR3 DNA reads as TGTGCCAGCAGCTTGGAAGCGGGAGGGCCTCTCGGGGAGCTGTTTTTT. V is TRBV13 and J is TRBJ2-2; 10 bases fit TRBD2. The trim removed 3 bases at V and 7 bases at J, leaving 8 bases unmatched. The CDR3 sequence is 16 residues long. Germline CDR1 is PRHDT and CDR2 is FYEKMQ (reference sequence).

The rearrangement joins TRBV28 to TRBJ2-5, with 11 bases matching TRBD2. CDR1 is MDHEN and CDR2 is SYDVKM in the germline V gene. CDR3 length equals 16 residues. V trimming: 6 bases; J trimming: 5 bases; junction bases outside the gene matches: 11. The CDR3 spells CASSLTSGTFGETQYF. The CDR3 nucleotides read TGTGCCAGCAGCCTGACTAGCGGGACGTTTGGGGAGACCCAGTACTTC.

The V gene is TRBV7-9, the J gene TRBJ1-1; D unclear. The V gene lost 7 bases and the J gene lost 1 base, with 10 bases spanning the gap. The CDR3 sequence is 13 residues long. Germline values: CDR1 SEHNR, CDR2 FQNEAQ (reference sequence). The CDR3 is CASTRGRNTEAFF. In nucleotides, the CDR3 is TGTGCCAGCACTCGTGGGAGGAACACTGAAGCTTTCTTT.

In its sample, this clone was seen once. CDR3 DNA: TGTGCCAGTAGTCCCGGGGGGGAGCCCCAGCATTTT. Translation: CASSPGGEPQHF. This chain links TRBV19 with TRBJ1-5; tentative D call: TRBD1 (5 bases). Germline V gene data show CDR1 as LNHDA and CDR2 as SQIVND (reference sequence). This CDR3 comprises 12 residues. V lost 5 bases, J lost 8 bases, and 10 bases lay in between. The full variable domain, rest sourced from reference TRBV19 and TRBJ1-5, is DGGITQSPKYLFRKEGQNVTLSCEQNLNHDAMYWYRQDPGQGLRLIYYSQIVNDFQKGDIAEGYSVSREKKESFPLTVTSAQKNPTAFYLCASSPGGEPQHFGDGTRLSIL.

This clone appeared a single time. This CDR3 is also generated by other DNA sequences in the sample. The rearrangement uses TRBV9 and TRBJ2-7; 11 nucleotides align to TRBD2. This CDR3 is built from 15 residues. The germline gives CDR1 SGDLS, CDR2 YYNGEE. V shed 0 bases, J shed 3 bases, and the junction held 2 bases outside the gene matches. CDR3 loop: CASSVGLAGSYEQYF. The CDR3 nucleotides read TGTGCCAGCAGCGTAGGACTAGCGGGAAGCTACGAGCAGTACTTC.

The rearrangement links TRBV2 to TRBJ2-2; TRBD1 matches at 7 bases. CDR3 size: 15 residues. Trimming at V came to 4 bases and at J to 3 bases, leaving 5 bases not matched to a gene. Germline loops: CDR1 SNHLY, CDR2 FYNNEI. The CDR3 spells CASSVQGPDTGELFF. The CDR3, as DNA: TGTGCCAGCAGTGTACAGGGGCCAGACACCGGGGAGCTGTTTTTT.

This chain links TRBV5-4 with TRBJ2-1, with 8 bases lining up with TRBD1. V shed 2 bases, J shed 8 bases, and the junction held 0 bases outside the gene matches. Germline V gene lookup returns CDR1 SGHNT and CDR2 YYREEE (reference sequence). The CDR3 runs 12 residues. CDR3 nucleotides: TGTGCCAGCAGCTTACAGGGGGATGAGCAGTTCTTC. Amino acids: CASSLQGDEQFF. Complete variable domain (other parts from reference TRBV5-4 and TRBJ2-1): ETGVTQSPTHLIKTRGQQVTLRCSSQSGHNTVSWYQQALGQGPQFIFQYYREEENGRGNFPPRFSGLQFPNYSSELNVNALELDDSALYLCASSLQGDEQFFGPGTRLTVL.

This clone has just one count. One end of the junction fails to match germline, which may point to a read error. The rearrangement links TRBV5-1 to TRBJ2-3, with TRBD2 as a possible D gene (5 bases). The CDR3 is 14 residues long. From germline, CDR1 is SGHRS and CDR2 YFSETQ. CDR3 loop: CASRSGQGTDTQYF. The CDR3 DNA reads TGCGCAAGCAGGAGCGGCCAAGGGACAGATACGCAGTATTTT.

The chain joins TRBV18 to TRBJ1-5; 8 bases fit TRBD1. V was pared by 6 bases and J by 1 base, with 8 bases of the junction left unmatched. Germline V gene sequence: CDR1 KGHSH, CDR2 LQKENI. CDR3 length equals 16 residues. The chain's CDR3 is CASSQTGVRSNQPQHF. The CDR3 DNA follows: TGTGCCAGCTCTCAGACAGGGGTCCGGAGCAATCAGCCCCAGCATTTT.

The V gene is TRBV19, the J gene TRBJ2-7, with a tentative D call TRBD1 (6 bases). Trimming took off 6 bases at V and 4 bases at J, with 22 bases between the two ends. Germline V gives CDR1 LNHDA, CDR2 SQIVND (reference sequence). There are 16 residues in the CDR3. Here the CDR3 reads CASSLIGARGEYEQYF. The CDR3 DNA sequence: TGTGCCAGTAGCCTTATAGGCGCCAGGGGAGAGTACGAGCAGTACTTC.

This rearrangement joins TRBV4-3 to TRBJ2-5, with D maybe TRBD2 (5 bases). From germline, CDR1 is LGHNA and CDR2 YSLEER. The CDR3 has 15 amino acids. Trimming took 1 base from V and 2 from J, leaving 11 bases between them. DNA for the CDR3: TGCGCCAGCAGCCAAGCGTCCAGGACTCAAGAGACCCAGTACTTC. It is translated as CASSQASRTQETQYF.

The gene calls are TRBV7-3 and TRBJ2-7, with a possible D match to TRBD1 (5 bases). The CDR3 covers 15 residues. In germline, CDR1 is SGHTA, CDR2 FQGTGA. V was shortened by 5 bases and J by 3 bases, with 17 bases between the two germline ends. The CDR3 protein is CASSPPAGKNYEQYF. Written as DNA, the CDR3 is TGTGCCAGCAGCCCCCCCGCAGGGAAGAACTACGAGCAGTACTTC.

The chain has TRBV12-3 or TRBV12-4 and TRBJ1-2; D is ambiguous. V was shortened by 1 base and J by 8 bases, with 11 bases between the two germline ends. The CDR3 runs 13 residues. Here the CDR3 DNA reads TGTGCCAGCAGTTTAGACGGGAAGAGAGGCTACACCTTC. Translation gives CASSLDGKRGYTF.

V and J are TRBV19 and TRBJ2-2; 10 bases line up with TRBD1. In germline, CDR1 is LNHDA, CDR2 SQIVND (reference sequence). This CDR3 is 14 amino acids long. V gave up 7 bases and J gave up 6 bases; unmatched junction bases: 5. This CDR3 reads CASIRTGGAGELFF. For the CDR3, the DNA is TGTGCCAGTATTAGGACAGGGGGGGCCGGGGAGCTGTTTTTT.

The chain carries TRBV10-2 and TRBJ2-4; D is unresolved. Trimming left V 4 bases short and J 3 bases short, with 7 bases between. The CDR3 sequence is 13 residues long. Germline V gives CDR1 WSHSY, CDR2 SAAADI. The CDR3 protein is CASSAEYKNIQYF. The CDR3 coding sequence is TGCGCCAGCAGTGCGGAGTACAAAAACATTCAGTACTTC.

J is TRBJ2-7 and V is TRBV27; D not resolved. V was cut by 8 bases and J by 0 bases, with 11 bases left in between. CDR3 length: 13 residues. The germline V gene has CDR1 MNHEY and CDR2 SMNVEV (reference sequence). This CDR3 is CASWQIPSYEQYF. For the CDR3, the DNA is TGTGCCAGCTGGCAGATTCCCTCCTACGAGCAGTACTTC.

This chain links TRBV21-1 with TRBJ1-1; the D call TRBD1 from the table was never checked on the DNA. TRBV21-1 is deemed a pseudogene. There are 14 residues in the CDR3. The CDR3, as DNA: TGTGCCAGCAGCGACTCCGGGACAGGGACTGAAGCTTTCTTT. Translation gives CASSDSGTGTEAFF.

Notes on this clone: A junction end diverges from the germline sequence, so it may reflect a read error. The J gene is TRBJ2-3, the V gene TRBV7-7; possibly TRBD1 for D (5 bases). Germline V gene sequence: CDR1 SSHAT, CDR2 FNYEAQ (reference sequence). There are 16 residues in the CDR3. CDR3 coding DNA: TGTGCTAGCAGCTTAGGCCCAGGGTTTGGCACAGATACGCAGTATTTT. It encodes CASSLGPGFGTDTQYF.

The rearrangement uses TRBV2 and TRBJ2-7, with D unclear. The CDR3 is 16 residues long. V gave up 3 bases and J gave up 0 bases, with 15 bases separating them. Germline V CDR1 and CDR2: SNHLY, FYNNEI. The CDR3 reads CASSDESASGSYEQYF. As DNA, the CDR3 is TGTGCCAGCAGTGACGAGTCGGCGTCGGGCTCCTACGAGCAGTACTTC. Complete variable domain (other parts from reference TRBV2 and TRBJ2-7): EPEVTQTPSHQVTQMGQEVILRCVPISNHLYFYWYRQILGQKVEFLVSFYNNEISEKSEIFDDQFSVERPDGSNFTLKIRSTKLEDSAMYFCASSDESASGSYEQYFGPGTRLTVT.